The 22 T cell receptor beta chains listed next were all sequenced from one sample in a study of T cell responses to AZD1222 COVID-19 vaccine. The data were produced by immunoSEQ multiplex PCR, yet TCRdb's version contains in-frame clones alone and is incomplete. The table records roughly 35,000 clones, approximately 86% of them present only once. The sample consisted of peripheral blood, taken on day 0 of AZD1222 vaccination. Receptor source: an adult in good health.

V usage is TRBV12-3 or TRBV12-4 and J usage is TRBJ2-5; no clear D gene. The CDR3 runs to 13 residues. The V and J ends lost 1 base and 2 bases respectively, with 5 bases between them. As DNA, the CDR3 is TGTGCCAGCAGTTTAGTGATGCAAGAGACCCAGTACTTC. It translates to CASSLVMQETQYF.

The chain links TRBV14 to TRBJ1-4; no firm D call. Germline V lookup: CDR1 SGHDN, CDR2 FVKESK. The CDR3 covers 17 residues. The ends were cut back, 4 bases at V and 5 bases at J, with 20 bases in the middle. The CDR3 here is CASSPLPLGPSNEKLFF. The CDR3 nucleotides read TGTGCCAGCAGCCCACTTCCCTTGGGCCCCTCCAATGAAAAACTGTTTTTT. Together with reference TRBV14 and TRBJ1-4, the CDR3 gives the full variable domain: EAGVTQFPSHSVIEKGQTVTLRCDPISGHDNLYWYRRVMGKEIKFLLHFVKESKQDESGMPNNRFLAERTGGTYSTLKVQPAELEDSGVYFCASSPLPLGPSNEKLFFGSGTQLSVL.

This chain connects TRBV7-2 to TRBJ2-1, with unresolved D. Trimming removed 5 bases at V and 4 bases at J, with 3 bases between. CDR1 and CDR2 (germline): SGHTA, FQGNSA. CDR3 length: 11 amino acids. CDR3: CASSVYNEQFF. CDR3 in DNA: TGTGCCAGCAGCGTATACAATGAGCAGTTCTTC.

This chain connects TRBV18 to TRBJ1-6; D not certain. The CDR3 contains 12 residues. V shed 4 bases and J shed 7 bases, with 5 bases lying between them. Germline V gives CDR1 KGHSH, CDR2 LQKENI. In DNA, the CDR3 is TGTGCCAGCTCACTCCAGAATTCACCCCTCCACTTT. The encoded protein is CASSLQNSPLHF. The full variable domain, in which reference TRBV18 and TRBJ1-6 provide the parts outside the CDR3, is NAGVMQNPRHLVRRRGQEARLRCSPMKGHSHVYWYRQLPEEGLKFMVYLQKENIIDESGMPKERFSAEFPKEGPSILRIQQVVRGDSAAYFCASSLQNSPLHFGNGTRLTVT.

This chain uses TRBV25-1 with TRBJ1-6; D uncertain. The germline CDR1 and CDR2 sequences are MGHDK and SYGVNS. This CDR3 is 12 amino acids long. Between the trimmed V and J ends, which lost 6 bases and 5 bases, there was a span of 5 bases. The CDR3 DNA follows: TGTGCCAGCAGGGGGAATAATTCACCCCTCCACTTT. Translation gives CASRGNNSPLHF. Combining the CDR3 with reference TRBV25-1 and TRBJ1-6 gives the whole variable domain EADIYQTPRYLVIGTGKKITLECSQTMGHDKMYWYQQDPGMELHLIHYSYGVNSTEKGDLSSESTVSRIRTEHFPLTLESARPSHTSQYLCASRGNNSPLHFGNGTRLTVT.

This chain connects TRBV21-1 to TRBJ2-7; TRBD2 is the table's D call and was not checked against the DNA. TRBV21-1 is termed a pseudogene. This CDR3 region has 18 residues. DNA for the CDR3: TGTGCCAGCAGCTCACCCGGGACTAGCGGGGGGCAATACTACGAGCAGTACTTC. Its protein product is CASSSPGTSGGQYYEQYF.

The chain recombines TRBV28 with TRBJ1-1; D is unclear. The V gene lost 3 bases and the J gene lost 6 bases, with 11 bases spanning the gap. The germline V gene has CDR1 MDHEN and CDR2 SYDVKM. CDR3 length equals 13 residues. The CDR3 DNA follows: TGTGCCAGCAGTTTTTGGGGAATACCTGAAGCTTTCTTT. Amino acid sequence: CASSFWGIPEAFF.

The chain is built from TRBV7-2 and TRBJ1-1; no clear D gene. V shed 7 bases and J shed 4 bases, with 13 bases lying between them. Germline-derived CDR1 and CDR2 are SGHTA and FQGNSA. The CDR3 totals 13 residues. As DNA, the CDR3 is TGTGCCAGCACCTCCGGACCGCTCACTGAAGCTTTCTTT. It specifies CASTSGPLTEAFF.

The V call is TRBV10-1, the J call TRBJ2-2, with 10 bases matching TRBD2. There are 18 residues in the CDR3. Germline V CDR1 and CDR2: WNHNN, SYGVQD (reference sequence). Trimming at V came to 4 bases and at J to 0 bases, leaving 8 bases not matched to a gene. DNA of the CDR3: TGCGCCAGCAGTGTCCTAGCGGGAGATCCCGCGAACACCGGGGAGCTGTTTTTT. Protein sequence: CASSVLAGDPANTGELFF.

CDR3 in DNA: TGTGCCAGCAGCCCAGGACTAGCGGTGTACCAAGAGACCCAGTACTTC. This codes for CASSPGLAVYQETQYF. The rearrangement joins TRBV11-2 to TRBJ2-5, with TRBD2 identical over 10 bases. This CDR3 is 16 amino acids long. V was pared by 5 bases and J by 0 bases, with 6 bases of the junction left unmatched. Germline V lookup: CDR1 SGHAT, CDR2 FQNNGV.

V and J are TRBV6-5 and TRBJ1-5; tentative D call: TRBD1 (6 bases). V was pared by 6 bases and J by 4 bases, with 16 bases between. Germline CDR1 reads MNHEY; CDR2 reads SVGAGI. The CDR3 covers 15 residues. Written as DNA, the CDR3 is TGTGCCAGCAGAAGGGGGGGAGAGGGGAATCAGCCCCAGCATTTT. It is translated as CASRRGGEGNQPQHF.

This clone was counted once. The chain recombines TRBV24-1 with TRBJ2-5; 7 nucleotides line up with TRBD1. There are 15 residues in the CDR3. Germline-derived CDR1 and CDR2 are KGHDR and SFDVKD. V lost 3 bases to trimming and J lost 1 base; unmatched junction nucleotides: 4. The CDR3 protein is CATSDQGVGQETQYF. The DNA of the CDR3 is TGTGCCACCAGTGATCAGGGGGTCGGCCAAGAGACCCAGTACTTC.

The chain uses TRBV18 and TRBJ1-6; D gene ambiguous. The germline CDR1 and CDR2 sequences are KGHSH and LQKENI. With 2 bases removed from V and 10 bases from J, the gap between germline ends came to 18 bases. This CDR3 spans 16 amino acids. CDR3 sequence reads: CASSPNPPQANSPLHF. The CDR3, as DNA: TGTGCCAGCTCACCAAATCCGCCGCAGGCTAACTCACCCCTCCACTTT.

The gene calls are TRBV30 and TRBJ2-3; TRBD2 matches at 7 bases. V shed 1 base, J shed 0 bases, and the junction held 4 bases outside the gene matches. This CDR3 contains 15 residues. CDR1 and CDR2 (germline): GTSNPN, SVGIG (reference sequence). The CDR3 coding sequence is TGTGCCTGGAGTGGGGTGGGGGGGAGCACAGATACGCAGTATTTT. Its protein is CAWSGVGGSTDTQYF.

This clone was counted once. The rearrangement joins TRBV7-6 to TRBJ2-7; 8 nucleotides agree with TRBD2. The CDR3 contains 15 residues. Germline V gene sequence: CDR1 SGHVS, CDR2 FNYEAQ. The ends lost 1 base at V and 7 bases at J; junction bases unmatched: 9. In DNA, the CDR3 is TGTGCCAGCAGCTTAGTGACGGGGGGGCCGCGAGAGCAGTACTTC. Protein: CASSLVTGGPREQYF.

The chain links TRBV21-1 to TRBJ2-2. TRBV21-1 is designated a pseudogene. CDR3 size: 14 residues. The CDR3 reads CASSKALLTGELFF. For the CDR3, the DNA is TGTGCCAGCAGCAAAGCGCTTTTGACCGGGGAGCTGTTTTTT.

The V and J genes are TRBV4-1 and TRBJ1-1; TRBD1 might be the D (5 bases). The CDR3 is 14 residues long. Per germline, CDR1 MGHRA and CDR2 YSYEKL. The V end was cut by 6 bases, the J end by 0 bases, with 11 bases between. CDR3 nucleotide sequence: TGCGCCAGCAGTAAACAGGACATGAACACTGAAGCTTTCTTT. The encoded protein is CASSKQDMNTEAFF.

The chain uses TRBV10-3 and TRBJ1-2; D call uncertain. The CDR3 extends over 14 amino acids. Trimming took off 0 bases at V and 10 bases at J, with 15 bases between the two ends. CDR1 is ENHRY and CDR2 is SYGVKD in the germline V gene. DNA of the CDR3: TGTGCCATCAGTGAGTCTGGCGTGCTCCCACCCTACACCTTC. It translates to CAISESGVLPPYTF.

The rearrangement uses TRBV5-1 and TRBJ2-2; possibly TRBD1 for D (5 bases). CDR1 is SGHRS, CDR2 YFSETQ, per germline. V dropped 4 bases and J dropped 1 base, with 11 bases sitting between them. This CDR3 is built from 15 residues. CDR3 coding DNA: TGCGCCAGCAGCAGGACCGGACAGAACACCGGGGAGCTGTTTTTT. This sequence encodes CASSRTGQNTGELFF. The variable domain in full, completed from reference TRBV5-1 and TRBJ2-2, reads KAGVTQTPRYLIKTRGQQVTLSCSPISGHRSVSWYQQTPGQGLQFLFEYFSETQRNKGNFPGRFSGRQFSNSRSEMNVSTLELGDSALYLCASSRTGQNTGELFFGEGSRLTVL.

This chain links TRBV11-2 with TRBJ1-3; D gene ambiguous. Trimming removed 1 base from V and 0 bases from J, with 4 bases in between. CDR3 size: 14 residues. Germline CDR1 and CDR2: SGHAT and FQNNGV. The DNA of the CDR3 is TGTGCCAGCAGCTTAGGCAGCTCTGGAAACACCATATATTTT. Protein: CASSLGSSGNTIYF.

The rearrangement links TRBV28 to TRBJ2-7; D is ambiguous. Germline assignment: CDR1 MDHEN and CDR2 SYDVKM. This CDR3 is built from 15 residues. V lost 4 bases and J 6 bases, leaving 19 bases between the germline ends. CDR3 sequence reads: CASSSDAPAPAEQYF. In nucleotides, the CDR3 is TGTGCCAGCAGTTCGGACGCCCCAGCACCTGCCGAGCAGTACTTC.

This clone has just one count. This chain connects TRBV27 to TRBJ2-3; D uncertain. Germline V gene data show CDR1 as MNHEY and CDR2 as SMNVEV (reference sequence). The CDR3 spans 13 residues. Trimming left V 3 bases short and J 0 bases short, with 4 bases between. The chain's CDR3 is CASSFYSTDTQYF. The CDR3 DNA reads as TGTGCCAGCAGTTTCTACAGCACAGATACGCAGTATTTT.